This T cell receptor beta chain was identified during a study of metastatic and nonmetastatic thyroid tumors. V lost 4 bases to trimming and J lost 7 bases; unmatched junction nucleotides: 12. The CDR3 covers 15 residues. CDR1 PRHDT and CDR2 FYEKMQ come from the germline V gene (reference sequence). MiXCR re-clonotyped the PCR reads for TCRdb. The sample records fewer than 25,000 clones, approximately 31% being singletons. Patients underwent thyroid surgery, and none had received any treatment before it. The sequenced sample was blood. The sequence was collected from a female donor with papillary thyroid cancer or a benign thyroid nodule (not recorded which). Some clones in this sample may be carry-over from other donors' samples. The genes are TRBV13 and TRBJ1-1; 7 nucleotides line up with TRBD1. The CDR3 is CASSSHRGWGGEAFF. CDR3 DNA: TGTGCCAGCAGCTCGCACAGGGGCTGGGGGGGTGAAGCTTTCTTT.